These 32 T cell receptor beta chains share one sample of origin, sequenced in a study of CD8 T cells in ankylosing spondylitis. TCRdb independently ran MiXCR on the 5' RACE reads; one entry per CDR3 protein. The sample has hundreds of thousands of distinct CDR3 sequences, more than 20% seen once; the top ten hold under 15%. Sequencing used blood, either unsorted or a sorted T cell fraction (not recorded which). The source of these receptors is a male donor with ankylosing spondylitis or in good health (not recorded which).

This clonotype occurred a few times. The chain combines TRBV12-3 or TRBV12-4 with TRBJ2-3, with TRBD2 matching over 10 bases. CDR3 size: 15 residues. The junction had 4 bases not matched to a gene; V was cut back by 3 bases and J by 4 bases. The CDR3 nucleotides read TGTGCCAGCAGTTTCGTAGCGGGGGGCCCAGATACGCAGTATTTT. Its translation is CASSFVAGGPDTQYF.

This clonotype was counted only a few times. This rearrangement joins TRBV6-1 to TRBJ2-2, with TRBD1 matching over 7 bases. The length of the CDR3 is 16 residues. The V gene end was trimmed by 10 bases and the J gene end by 4 bases; junction bases not matched to a gene: 15. Germline CDR1 reads MNHNS; CDR2 reads SASEGT. In DNA, the CDR3 is TGTGCCACCCAGGAAGGGTTTCCAGGGGGCACCGGGGAGCTGTTTTTT. Translated: CATQEGFPGGTGELFF.

The rearrangement joins TRBV28 to TRBJ2-1, with 9 bases that match TRBD2. Germline values: CDR1 MDHEN, CDR2 SYDVKM. The CDR3 has 16 residues. J gave up 6 bases and V 6 bases, and 12 bases lay outside the gene matches. The CDR3 is CASSPLIGRGGNEQFF. The CDR3 nucleotides read TGTGCCAGCAGCCCTCTTATAGGGCGGGGGGGCAATGAGCAGTTCTTC.

J is TRBJ2-7 and V is TRBV7-2; D remains ambiguous. Germline-derived CDR1 and CDR2 are SGHTA and FQGNSA. Trimming took off 2 bases at V and 5 bases at J, with 19 bases between the two ends. The CDR3 is 16 residues long. The CDR3 region has the DNA TGTGCCAGCAGCTTATTTTTGGCCACAATTAGGGACGAGCAGTACTTC. The encoded protein is CASSLFLATIRDEQYF.

This clonotype was observed many times. The rearrangement uses TRBV12-3 or TRBV12-4 and TRBJ2-1; 7 bases are shared with TRBD1. This CDR3 has 13 residues. J lost 7 bases, V lost 8 bases, and 8 bases had no gene match. CDR3 DNA: TGTGCCAGCGCCGGGACAGATCTTAATGAGCAGTTCTTC. Translation: CASAGTDLNEQFF.

This clonotype was counted only a few times. This rearrangement joins TRBV7-6 to TRBJ2-2; no definite D call. The CDR3 is made up of 17 amino acids. Trimming stripped 2 bases from V and 1 base from J, with 14 bases between. Per the germline V gene, CDR1 is SGHVS and CDR2 is FNYEAQ. CDR3 region: CASSLLPPPGNTGELFF. In DNA, the CDR3 is TGTGCCAGCAGCTTACTACCCCCGCCGGGGAACACCGGGGAGCTGTTTTTT.

The chain combines TRBV29-1 with TRBJ2-2; 10 bases are shared with TRBD1. The CDR3 sequence is 14 residues long. Germline V gives CDR1 SQVTM, CDR2 ANQGSEA. V lost 6 bases, J lost 7 bases, and 8 bases stayed unmatched. The CDR3 DNA sequence: TGCAGCGTACGCTGGACAGGGGGTATCGGGGAGCTGTTTTTT. It encodes CSVRWTGGIGELFF.

This chain joins TRBV6-5 and TRBJ2-1; 11 nucleotides align to TRBD1. This CDR3 has 16 residues. J lost 8 bases, V lost 2 bases, and 8 bases had no gene match. CDR1 MNHEY and CDR2 SVGAGI come from the germline V gene. CDR3 protein: CASSYAAPGQGDEQFF. In DNA form, the CDR3 reads TGTGCCAGCAGTTACGCTGCTCCGGGACAGGGGGATGAGCAGTTCTTC.

The chain joins TRBV12-3 or TRBV12-4 to TRBJ2-7, with 9 bases lining up with TRBD2. Trimming removed 6 bases from V and 5 bases from J; junction bases left unmatched: 8. This CDR3 has 14 residues. The CDR3 region is CASSPRLAGNEQYF. As DNA, the CDR3 is TGTGCCAGCAGCCCTCGGCTAGCGGGGAACGAGCAGTACTTC.

J is TRBJ1-6 and V is TRBV5-6, with 7 bases aligning to TRBD1. Trimming removed 4 bases from V and 10 bases from J; junction bases left unmatched: 8. Germline V lookup: CDR1 SGHDT, CDR2 YYEEEE. This CDR3 contains 14 residues. CDR3 sequence: CASSVTGAGSPLHF. CDR3 nucleotides: TGTGCCAGCAGCGTAACAGGGGCAGGGTCACCCCTCCACTTT.

The gene calls are TRBV2 and TRBJ2-7, with D perhaps TRBD2 (5 bases). This CDR3 region has 15 residues. Germline CDR1 is SNHLY and CDR2 is FYNNEI. V lost 6 bases to trimming and J lost 2 bases, with 17 bases between them. The chain's CDR3 is CASSGVSSFTYEQYF. In nucleotides, the CDR3 is TGTGCCAGCAGCGGGGTCTCCTCCTTCACCTACGAGCAGTACTTC.

The rearrangement uses TRBV12-3 or TRBV12-4 and TRBJ2-1; TRBD1 agrees at 8 bases. This CDR3 contains 13 residues. With V trimmed by 2 bases and J by 9 bases, 3 bases remained unmatched. The DNA of the CDR3 is TGTGCCAGCAGTTTACAGGGGGCCGGTGAGCAGTTCTTC. It is translated as CASSLQGAGEQFF.

The CDR3 is CAISVGPTYEQYF. Written as DNA, the CDR3 is TGTGCCATCAGTGTTGGGCCCACATACGAGCAGTACTTC. The V gene is TRBV10-3, the J gene TRBJ2-7; D not certain. Germline V gene lookup returns CDR1 ENHRY and CDR2 SYGVKD. V lost 4 bases to trimming and J lost 4 bases, with 11 bases between them. This CDR3 is built from 13 residues.

The gene calls are TRBV28 and TRBJ2-2; D gene ambiguous. The CDR3 is made up of 12 amino acids. Germline lookup yields CDR1 MDHEN and CDR2 SYDVKM. V was trimmed by 5 bases and J by 6 bases, leaving 7 bases between them. The CDR3 DNA reads TGTGCCAGCAGTGTTCAATCCGGGGAGCTGTTTTTT. Its protein is CASSVQSGELFF.

This clonotype has only a few counts. V usage is TRBV7-9 and J usage is TRBJ2-1; D may match TRBD1 or TRBD2 (6 bases each). Germline V lookup: CDR1 SEHNR, CDR2 FQNEAQ (reference sequence). V lost 0 bases and J 8 bases, leaving 11 bases between the germline ends. This CDR3 has 14 amino acids. Here the CDR3 reads CASSLALGGYEQFF. The CDR3 region has the DNA TGTGCCAGCAGCTTAGCCCTAGGGGGGTATGAGCAGTTCTTC.

This clonotype came up a few times. V gene TRBV12-3 or TRBV12-4 combines with J gene TRBJ2-3, with D perhaps assigned TRBD1 or TRBD2 (6 bases each). Trimming took off 7 bases at V and 0 bases at J, with 14 bases between the two ends. This CDR3 is built from 15 residues. Here the CDR3 reads CASKPWGASTDTQYF. CDR3 bases: TGTGCCAGCAAGCCTTGGGGGGCTAGCACAGATACGCAGTATTTT.

The chain combines TRBV4-1 with TRBJ2-7; D not certain. Germline-derived CDR1 and CDR2 are MGHRA and YSYEKL. Between the trimmed V and J ends, which lost 7 bases and 4 bases, there was a span of 14 bases. The CDR3 length is 13 residues. The DNA of the CDR3 is TGCGCCAGCACCGGTCAGTTCTCTTACGAGCAGTACTTC. This encodes CASTGQFSYEQYF.

The chain has TRBV30 and TRBJ2-3; 7 bases line up with TRBD1. The CDR3 contains 15 residues. The J segment lost 6 bases and the V segment lost 2 bases, leaving 11 bases of the junction unmatched. Germline assignment: CDR1 GTSNPN and CDR2 SVGIG (reference sequence). CDR3 nucleotides: TGTGCCTGGAGTATAAACGACAGGGCATCTGATACGCAGTATTTT. Protein sequence: CAWSINDRASDTQYF.

The chain couples TRBV18 to TRBJ2-5; D ambiguous. This CDR3 contains 14 residues. V was shortened by 2 bases and J by 1 base, with 8 bases between the two germline ends. The germline V gene has CDR1 KGHSH and CDR2 LQKENI. The CDR3 loop reads CASSPWPAQETQYF. The CDR3 DNA reads as TGTGCCAGCTCACCATGGCCAGCCCAAGAGACCCAGTACTTC. Filled out from reference TRBV18 and TRBJ2-5, the complete variable domain reads NAGVMQNPRHLVRRRGQEARLRCSPMKGHSHVYWYRQLPEEGLKFMVYLQKENIIDESGMPKERFSAEFPKEGPSILRIQQVVRGDSAAYFCASSPWPAQETQYFGPGTRLLVL.

The chain employs TRBV12-3 or TRBV12-4 and TRBJ2-1; D is undetermined. CDR3 length: 11 amino acids. Trimming stripped 5 bases from V and 10 bases from J, with 9 bases between. CDR3 bases: TGTGCCAGCAGTCCCCAGAGGGAGCAGTTCTTC. It yields the protein CASSPQREQFF.

In this sample, this clonotype turned up a few times. This sequence joins TRBV29-1 and TRBJ2-7; D is undetermined. Germline V gene lookup returns CDR1 SQVTM and CDR2 ANQGSEA. CDR3 length equals 13 residues. Trimming took 6 bases from V and 0 from J, leaving 12 bases between them. The CDR3 is CSVDGLDSYEQYF. The CDR3 DNA reads as TGCAGCGTCGACGGCTTGGACTCCTACGAGCAGTACTTC.

This clonotype was seen a handful of times. This chain connects TRBV7-9 to TRBJ2-5; D is undetermined. V dropped 4 bases and J dropped 4 bases, with 16 bases sitting between them. There are 15 residues in the CDR3. Germline V gene sequence: CDR1 SEHNR, CDR2 FQNEAQ (reference sequence). The CDR3: CASSSGFIDPETQYF. The CDR3 DNA sequence: TGTGCCAGCAGCTCCGGGTTTATAGACCCAGAGACCCAGTACTTC.

The table lists this clonotype with a few counts. V and J are TRBV7-8 and TRBJ2-5, with 7 positions matching TRBD1. This CDR3 is built from 14 residues. Germline CDR1 reads SGHVS; CDR2 reads FQNEAQ. The V and J ends lost 0 bases and 4 bases, in that order; junction bases with no gene match: 2. CDR3 sequence (DNA): TGTGCCAGCAGCTTAGCGGCAGGGGGAGAGACCCAGTACTTC. This codes for CASSLAAGGETQYF.

The chain carries TRBV7-9 and TRBJ2-1; D ambiguous. Germline-derived CDR1 and CDR2 are SEHNR and FQNEAQ (reference sequence). CDR3 length: 11 residues. With 5 bases removed from V and 15 bases from J, the gap between germline ends came to 14 bases. The CDR3 protein is CASSPSGRGFF. In nucleotides, the CDR3 is TGTGCCAGCAGCCCCAGTGGTAGAGGGTTCTTC. The entire variable domain, with the rest obtained from reference TRBV7-9 and TRBJ2-1, is as follows: DTGVSQNPRHKITKRGQNVTFRCDPISEHNRLYWYRQTLGQGPEFLTYFQNEAQLEKSRLLSDRFSAERPKGSFSTLEIQRTEQGDSAMYLCASSPSGRGFFGPGTRLTVL.

This clonotype has more than one count but fewer than ten. The V and J genes are TRBV5-1 and TRBJ2-7; TRBD1 aligns across 8 bases. Losses at the gene ends were 4 bases for V and 7 bases for J; bases not matched to a gene: 10. The CDR3 loop spans 14 amino acids. Germline V gene data show CDR1 as SGHRS and CDR2 as YFSETQ. The CDR3 sequence: CASSKTGDGREQYF. CDR3 DNA: TGCGCCAGCAGCAAGACAGGGGATGGGCGGGAGCAGTACTTC.

In its sample, this clonotype was seen once. The chain links TRBV11-1 to TRBJ2-1, with TRBD2 matching 14 bases. Germline CDR1 and CDR2: SGHAT and FQDESV (reference sequence). This CDR3 comprises 18 residues. J gave up 0 bases and V 6 bases, and 7 bases lay outside the gene matches. CDR3 bases: TGTGCCAGCAGTGGGGGACTAGCGGGGGCCACCTCCTACAATGAGCAGTTCTTC. Protein sequence: CASSGGLAGATSYNEQFF.

The chain has TRBV12-3 or TRBV12-4 and TRBJ2-7, with TRBD1 matching over 7 bases. The CDR3 spans 13 residues. Trimming at V came to 6 bases and at J to 1 base, leaving 3 bases not matched to a gene. CDR3 residues: CASRLDRSYEQYF. The CDR3 DNA reads as TGTGCCAGCAGGTTGGACAGGTCCTACGAGCAGTACTTC.

The genes are TRBV4-1 and TRBJ2-3; 8 nucleotides agree with TRBD2. V dropped 3 bases and J dropped 6; count of bases not matched to a gene: 14. Germline V lookup: CDR1 MGHRA, CDR2 YSYEKL. The CDR3 extends over 17 amino acids. CDR3 amino acids: CASSQARARGVRDTQYF. DNA of the CDR3: TGCGCCAGCAGCCAGGCAAGAGCGCGGGGGGTAAGGGATACGCAGTATTTT.

The V and J genes are TRBV20-1 and TRBJ2-7; tentatively, D is TRBD1 (5 bases). Trimming removed 0 bases from V and 5 bases from J, with 17 bases in between. CDR3 length: 15 residues. Germline values: CDR1 DFQATT, CDR2 SNEGSKA (reference sequence). CDR3 coding DNA: TGCAGTGCTAGAGATCATCAGGGTTCGGTAAACGAGCAGTACTTC. Its protein product is CSARDHQGSVNEQYF.

The chain uses TRBV4-1 and TRBJ2-1; D unresolved. CDR1 is MGHRA, CDR2 YSYEKL, per germline. V lost 1 base and J lost 6, with 10 bases in between. This CDR3 contains 14 residues. CDR3 coding DNA: TGCGCCAGCAGCCAAGTGTCTGTGGGCAATGAGCAGTTCTTC. It is translated as CASSQVSVGNEQFF.

This clonotype was detected a few times. The chain has TRBV7-3 and TRBJ2-6; tentatively, D is TRBD1 (5 bases). V was cut by 2 bases and J by 1 base, with 18 bases left in between. There are 19 residues in the CDR3. In germline, CDR1 is SGHTA, CDR2 FQGTGA. The DNA for the CDR3 is TGTGCCAGCAGCTTAGGGTGGGGCGGCTCCTCTTCTGGGGCCAACGTCCTGACTTTC. This gives the protein CASSLGWGGSSSGANVLTF.

V gene TRBV24-1 combines with J gene TRBJ2-5, with D possibly being TRBD2 (6 bases). The CDR3 contains 17 residues. The ends were cut back, 0 bases at V and 5 bases at J, with 18 bases in the middle. Per the germline V gene, CDR1 is KGHDR and CDR2 is SFDVKD. DNA of the CDR3: TGTGCCACCAGTGATTTGCCCGGCTCCCGGGAGACGGAGACCCAGTACTTC. It yields the protein CATSDLPGSRETETQYF.